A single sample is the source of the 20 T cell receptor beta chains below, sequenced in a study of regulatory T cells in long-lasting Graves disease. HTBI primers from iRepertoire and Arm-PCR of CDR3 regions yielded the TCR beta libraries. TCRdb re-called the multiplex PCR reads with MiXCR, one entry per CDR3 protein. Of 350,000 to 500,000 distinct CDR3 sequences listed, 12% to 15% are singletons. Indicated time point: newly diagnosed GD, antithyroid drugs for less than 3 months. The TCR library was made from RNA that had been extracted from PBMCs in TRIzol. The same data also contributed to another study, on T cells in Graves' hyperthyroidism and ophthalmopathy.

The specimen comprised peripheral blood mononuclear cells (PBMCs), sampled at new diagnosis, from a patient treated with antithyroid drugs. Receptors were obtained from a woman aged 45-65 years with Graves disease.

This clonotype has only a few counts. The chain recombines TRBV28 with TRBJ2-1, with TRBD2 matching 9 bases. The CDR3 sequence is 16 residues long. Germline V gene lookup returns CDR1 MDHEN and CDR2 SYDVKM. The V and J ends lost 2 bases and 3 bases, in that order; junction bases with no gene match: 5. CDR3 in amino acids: CASSLPSGIYYNEQFF. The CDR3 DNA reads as TGTGCCAGCAGTTTACCTAGCGGGATTTACTACAATGAGCAGTTCTTC. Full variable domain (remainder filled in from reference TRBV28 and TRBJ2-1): DVKVTQSSRYLVKRTGEKVFLECVQDMDHENMFWYRQDPGLGLRLIYFSYDVKMKEKGDIPEGYSVSREKKERFSLILESASTNQTSMYLCASSLPSGIYYNEQFFGPGTRLTVL.

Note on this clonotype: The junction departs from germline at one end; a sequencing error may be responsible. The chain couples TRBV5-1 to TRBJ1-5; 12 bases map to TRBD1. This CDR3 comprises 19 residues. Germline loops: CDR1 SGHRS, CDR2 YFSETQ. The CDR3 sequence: CASSHPPGQGAASNQPQHF. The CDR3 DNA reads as TGTGCCAGCAGCCATCCTCCGGGACAGGGGGCGGCAAGCAATCAGCCCCAGCATTTT.

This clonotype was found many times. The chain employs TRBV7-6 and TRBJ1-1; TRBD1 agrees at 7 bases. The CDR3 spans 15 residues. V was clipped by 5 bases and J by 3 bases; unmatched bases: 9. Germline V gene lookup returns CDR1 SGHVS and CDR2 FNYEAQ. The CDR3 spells CASSQGGGMDTEAFF. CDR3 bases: TGTGCCAGCAGCCAGGGGGGGGGGATGGACACTGAAGCTTTCTTT.

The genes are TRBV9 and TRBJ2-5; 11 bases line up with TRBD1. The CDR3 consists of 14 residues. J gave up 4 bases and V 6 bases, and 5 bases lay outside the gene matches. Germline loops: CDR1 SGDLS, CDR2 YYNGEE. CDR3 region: CASTRTGGAETQYF. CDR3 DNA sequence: TGTGCCAGCACCCGGACAGGGGGCGCAGAGACCCAGTACTTC.

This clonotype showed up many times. The CDR3 coding sequence is TGTGCCAGCAGTTTACAGGGCTGGAACACCGGGGAGCTGTTTTTT. Its protein is CASSLQGWNTGELFF. This sequence joins TRBV12-3 or TRBV12-4 and TRBJ2-2, with D perhaps matching TRBD1 (5 bases). The length of the CDR3 is 15 residues. Trimming left V 2 bases short and J 1 base short, with 8 bases between.

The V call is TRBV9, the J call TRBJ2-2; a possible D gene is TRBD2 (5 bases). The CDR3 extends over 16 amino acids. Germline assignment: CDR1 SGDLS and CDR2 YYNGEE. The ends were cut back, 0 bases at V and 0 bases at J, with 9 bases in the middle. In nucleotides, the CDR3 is TGTGCCAGCAGCGTAGTTGGACTGCCGAACACCGGGGAGCTGTTTTTT. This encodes CASSVVGLPNTGELFF.

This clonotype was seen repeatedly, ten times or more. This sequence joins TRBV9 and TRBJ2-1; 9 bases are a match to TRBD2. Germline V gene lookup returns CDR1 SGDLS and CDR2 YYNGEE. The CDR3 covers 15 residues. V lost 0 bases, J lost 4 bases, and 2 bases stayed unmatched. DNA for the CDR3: TGTGCCAGCAGCGTAGAACTAGCGGGTTACAATGAGCAGTTCTTC. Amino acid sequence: CASSVELAGYNEQFF.

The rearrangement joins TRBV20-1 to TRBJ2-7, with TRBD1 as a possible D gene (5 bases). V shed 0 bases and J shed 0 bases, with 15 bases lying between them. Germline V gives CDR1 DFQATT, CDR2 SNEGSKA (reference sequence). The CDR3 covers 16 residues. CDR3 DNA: TGCAGTGCTAGAGATCCCCTTCTGCAGGGCTCCTACGAGCAGTACTTC. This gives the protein CSARDPLLQGSYEQYF.

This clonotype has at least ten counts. CDR3 protein: CSARDQVAGLEQFF. The CDR3 region has the DNA TGCAGTGCTAGAGATCAGGTAGCGGGGCTTGAGCAGTTCTTC. This chain uses TRBV20-1 with TRBJ2-1; 8 nucleotides agree with TRBD2. The CDR3 spans 14 residues. The V gene end was trimmed by 0 bases and the J gene end by 9 bases; junction bases not matched to a gene: 7. Germline CDR1 reads DFQATT; CDR2 reads SNEGSKA (reference sequence).

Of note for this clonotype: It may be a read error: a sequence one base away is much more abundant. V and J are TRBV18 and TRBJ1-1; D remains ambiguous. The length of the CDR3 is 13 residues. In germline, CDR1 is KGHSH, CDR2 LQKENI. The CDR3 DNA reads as TGTGCCAGCTCATCTACAGATAACACTGAAGCTCTCTTT. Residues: CASSSTDNTEALF. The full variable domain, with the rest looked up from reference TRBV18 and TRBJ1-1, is NAGVMQNPRHLVRRRGQEARLRCSPMKGHSHVYWYRQLPEEGLKFMVYLQKENIIDESGMPKERFSAEFPKEGPSILRIQQVVRGDSAAYFCASSSTDNTEALFGQGTRLTVV.

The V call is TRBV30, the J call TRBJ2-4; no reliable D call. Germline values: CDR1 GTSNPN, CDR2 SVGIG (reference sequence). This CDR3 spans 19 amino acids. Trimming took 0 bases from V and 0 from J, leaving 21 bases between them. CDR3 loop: CAWSVMLVASPLAKNIQYF. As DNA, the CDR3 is TGTGCCTGGAGTGTAATGTTGGTAGCCAGCCCCCTAGCCAAAAACATTCAGTACTTC.

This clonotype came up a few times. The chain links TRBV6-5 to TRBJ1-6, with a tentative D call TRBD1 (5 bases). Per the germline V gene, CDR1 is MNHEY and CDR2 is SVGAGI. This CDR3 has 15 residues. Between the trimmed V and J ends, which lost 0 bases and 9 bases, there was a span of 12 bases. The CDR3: CASSYSMDTGSPLHF. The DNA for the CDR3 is TGTGCCAGCAGTTACTCGATGGACACAGGTTCACCCCTCCACTTT.

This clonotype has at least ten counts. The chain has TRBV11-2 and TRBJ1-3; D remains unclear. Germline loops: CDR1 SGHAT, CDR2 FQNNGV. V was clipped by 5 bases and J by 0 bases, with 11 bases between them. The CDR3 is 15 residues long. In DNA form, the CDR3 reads TGTGCCAGCAGCCCCCTGTTTTCCTCTGGAAACACCATATATTTT. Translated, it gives CASSPLFSSGNTIYF.

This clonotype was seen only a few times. CDR3 in amino acids: CSGILLAGVSGTDTQYF. The CDR3 DNA is TGCAGCGGTATCCTACTAGCGGGAGTGAGTGGCACAGATACGCAGTATTTT. V gene TRBV29-1 combines with J gene TRBJ2-3; 11 nucleotides agree with TRBD2. Germline V lookup: CDR1 SQVTM, CDR2 ANQGSEA. The CDR3 spans 17 residues. The V and J ends lost 7 bases and 1 base, in that order; junction bases with no gene match: 13.

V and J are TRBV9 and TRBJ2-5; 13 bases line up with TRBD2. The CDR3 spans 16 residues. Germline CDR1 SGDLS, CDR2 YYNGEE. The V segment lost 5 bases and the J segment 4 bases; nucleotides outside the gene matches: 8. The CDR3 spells CASSLLAGGLPETQYF. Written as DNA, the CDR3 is TGTGCCAGCAGTTTACTAGCGGGAGGGCTCCCAGAGACCCAGTACTTC. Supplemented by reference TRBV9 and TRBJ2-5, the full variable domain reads DSGVTQTPKHLITATGQRVTLRCSPRSGDLSVYWYQQSLDQGLQFLIQYYNGEERAKGNILERFSAQQFPDLHSELNLSSLELGDSALYFCASSLLAGGLPETQYFGPGTRLLVL.

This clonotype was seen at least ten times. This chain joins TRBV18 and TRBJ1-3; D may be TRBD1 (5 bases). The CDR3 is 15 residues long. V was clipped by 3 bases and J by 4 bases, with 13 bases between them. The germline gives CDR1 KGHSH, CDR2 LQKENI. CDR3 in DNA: TGTGCCAGCTCACCGGGCCATGGGGCAGGAAACACCATATATTTT. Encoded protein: CASSPGHGAGNTIYF.

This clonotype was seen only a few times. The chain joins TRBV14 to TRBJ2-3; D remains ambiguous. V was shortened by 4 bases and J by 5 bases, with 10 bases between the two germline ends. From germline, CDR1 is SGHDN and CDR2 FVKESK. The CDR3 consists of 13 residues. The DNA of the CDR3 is TGTGCCAGCAGCCCCGCAGCAGTAGATACGCAGTATTTT. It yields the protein CASSPAAVDTQYF.

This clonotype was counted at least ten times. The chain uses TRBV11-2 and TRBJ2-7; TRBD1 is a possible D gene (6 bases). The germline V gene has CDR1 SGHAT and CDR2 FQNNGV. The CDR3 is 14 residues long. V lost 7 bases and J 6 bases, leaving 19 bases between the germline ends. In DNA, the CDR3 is TGTGCCAGCATCAGACAGGTGCCGGGGATCGAGCAGTACTTC. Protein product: CASIRQVPGIEQYF.

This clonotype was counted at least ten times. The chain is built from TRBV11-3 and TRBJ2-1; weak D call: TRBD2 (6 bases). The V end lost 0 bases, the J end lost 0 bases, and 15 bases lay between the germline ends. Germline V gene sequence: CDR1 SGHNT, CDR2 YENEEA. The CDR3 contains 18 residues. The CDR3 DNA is TGTGCCAGCAGCTTAGAGGGTACTAGCTCGAGCTCCTACAATGAGCAGTTCTTC. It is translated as CASSLEGTSSSSYNEQFF. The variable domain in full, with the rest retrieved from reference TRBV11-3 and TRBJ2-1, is EAGVVQSPRYKIIEKKQPVAFWCNPISGHNTLYWYLQNLGQGPELLIRYENEEAVDDSQLPKDRFSAERLKGVDSTLKIQPAELGDSAVYLCASSLEGTSSSSYNEQFFGPGTRLTVL.

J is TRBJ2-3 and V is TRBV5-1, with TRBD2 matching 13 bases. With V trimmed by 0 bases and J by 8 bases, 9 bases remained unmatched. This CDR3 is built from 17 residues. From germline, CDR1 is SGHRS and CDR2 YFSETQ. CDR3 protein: CASSLGLAGGSQRTQYF. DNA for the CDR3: TGCGCCAGCAGCTTGGGACTAGCGGGGGGAAGCCAACGTACGCAGTATTTT.